The clone carrying this TCR beta chain counts as large by frequency. What it binds is unknown. These data are taken from a study of CD8 T cells in cerebrospinal fluid in Alzheimer's disease. Study results and caveats: Finding EBV-specific TCRs in cerebrospinal fluid does not show EBV causes Alzheimer's disease.

This CDR3 region has 14 residues. Germline V gives CDR1 SGHVS, CDR2 FQNEAQ. For each CDR3 protein, TCRdb gives one entry from its re-call of the 10x single-cell sequencing reads, without DNA. Its clone listing holds several hundred distinct CDR3 sequences. This rearrangement joins TRBV7-8 to TRBJ1-5. Sequencing was carried out using cerebrospinal fluid. The source of this sequence is a human donor with Parkinson's disease. This CDR3 reads CASSLGRGPRPQHF.